This record concerns one TCR beta chain sequence. Antigen unknown. This sample was included in a study of T cell responses to AZD1222 COVID-19 vaccine. Study outcomes and limitations: Vaccine-related CD4 TCRs covered spike, predominating at 160-218 and 743-854. Spike-specific TCR breadth and depth grew following two AZD1222 doses.

TCRdb's table, derived via immunoSEQ multiplex PCR, lists solely in-frame clones and lacks some. The sample gives 90,000 to 120,000 clones, just over 90% of which show up once; approximately 5.6% is in the top ten. The length of the CDR3 is 12 residues. The V end was cut by 5 bases, the J end by 4 bases, with 4 bases between. Germline values: CDR1 KGHDR, CDR2 SFDVKD. This TCR was sampled from an adult who received the AZD1222 COVID-19 vaccine. The chain joins TRBV24-1 to TRBJ2-2; D gene unclear. The source material was peripheral blood, sampled 28 days after the second AZD1222 dose. CDR3 amino acids: CATSGGTGELFF. The CDR3 nucleotides are TGTGCCACCAGTGGAGGCACCGGGGAGCTGTTTTTT.